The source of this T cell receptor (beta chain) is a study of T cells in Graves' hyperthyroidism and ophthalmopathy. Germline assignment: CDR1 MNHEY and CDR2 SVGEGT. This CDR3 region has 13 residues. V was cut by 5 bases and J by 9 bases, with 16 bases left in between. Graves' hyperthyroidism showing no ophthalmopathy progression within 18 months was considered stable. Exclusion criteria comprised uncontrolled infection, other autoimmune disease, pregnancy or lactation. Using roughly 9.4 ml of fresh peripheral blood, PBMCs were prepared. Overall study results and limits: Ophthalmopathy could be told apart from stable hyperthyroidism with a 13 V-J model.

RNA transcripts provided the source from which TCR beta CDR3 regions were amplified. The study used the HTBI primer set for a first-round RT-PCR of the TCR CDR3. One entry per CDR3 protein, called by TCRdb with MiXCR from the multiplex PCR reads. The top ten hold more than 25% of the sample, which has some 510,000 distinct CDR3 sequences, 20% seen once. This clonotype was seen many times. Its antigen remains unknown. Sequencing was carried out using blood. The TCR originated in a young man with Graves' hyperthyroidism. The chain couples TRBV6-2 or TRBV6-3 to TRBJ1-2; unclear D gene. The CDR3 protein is CASSLEGRIRYTF. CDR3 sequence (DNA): TGTGCCAGCAGTCTCGAGGGAAGAATACGCTACACCTTC.